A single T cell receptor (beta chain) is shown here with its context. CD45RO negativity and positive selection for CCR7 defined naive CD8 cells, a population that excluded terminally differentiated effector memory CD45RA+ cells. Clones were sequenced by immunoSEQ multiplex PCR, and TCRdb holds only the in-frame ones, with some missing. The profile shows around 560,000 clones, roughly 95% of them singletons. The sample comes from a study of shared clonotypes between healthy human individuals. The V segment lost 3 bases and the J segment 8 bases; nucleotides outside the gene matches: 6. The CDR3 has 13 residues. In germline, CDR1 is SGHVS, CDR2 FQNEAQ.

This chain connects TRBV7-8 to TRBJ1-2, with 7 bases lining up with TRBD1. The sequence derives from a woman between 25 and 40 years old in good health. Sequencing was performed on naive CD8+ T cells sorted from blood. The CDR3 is CASSLGTAGGYTF. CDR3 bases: TGTGCCAGCAGCTTGGGGACAGCTGGGGGCTACACCTTC.